This T cell receptor (beta chain) was sequenced in a study of beta chain features in type 1 diabetes. Study-level background: Sorted cell examination encompassed approximately 110 million cells across all samples. Whole-study findings and limits: VDJ junctions from patients with type 1 diabetes contained fewer insertions and more deletions.

Germline loops: CDR1 SGHTA, CDR2 FQGTGA. This CDR3 is 14 amino acids long. The V and J ends lost 0 bases and 6 bases respectively, with 12 bases between them. Every bit of the isolated RNA underwent reverse transcription, so sequencing read expressed TCRB transcripts. Assay: immunoSEQ multiplex PCR; the TCRdb copy retains only in-frame clones and omits some. The table has 70,000 to 95,000 clones, approximately 32% seen once. This clone was picked up one time. Antigen specificity is unknown. This sequence joins TRBV7-3 and TRBJ2-7, with D maybe TRBD2 (7 bases). Sequenced: stem cell memory CD4+ T cells from blood. The receptor was derived from a woman younger than 35 in good health. The CDR3 spells CASSLTGGAVEQYF. DNA of the CDR3: TGTGCCAGCAGCTTAACTGGGGGGGCGGTCGAGCAGTACTTC. Full variable domain (missing parts from reference TRBV7-3 and TRBJ2-7): GAGVSQTPSNKVTEKGKYVELRCDPISGHTALYWYRQSLGQGPEFLIYFQGTGAADDSGLPNDRFFAVRPEGSVSTLKIQRTERGDSAVYLCASSLTGGAVEQYFGPGTRLTVT.